This T cell receptor beta chain was found in a study of cytomegalovirus exposure and HLA in healthy donors. CDR1 and CDR2 from the germline V gene are SGHTA and FQGNSA. The ends lost 0 bases at V and 6 bases at J; junction bases unmatched: 4. This CDR3 contains 15 residues. This clone was detected only once. What it recognizes is unknown. In the PCR, 60 Vbeta and 13 Jbeta primers were used. Sequencing used immunoSEQ multiplex PCR; TCRdb keeps in-frame clones, though not all of them. Here the sample spans 150,000 to 200,000 clones, about 85% being singletons. Study-wide points: The presence/absence work took it that sequencing depth was about the same across donors. Later genetic work tied a missense DCLRE1C variant to beta-chain V and J trimming. The listing of 160 or so TCR beta chains classed them as cytomegalovirus-associated.

Material: PBMCs. The chain employs TRBV7-2 and TRBJ2-7; TRBD2 agrees at 11 bases. The clonotype was recovered from a male donor in good health and CMV-seropositive. CDR3: CASSLALAGAAEQYF. The CDR3 DNA is TGTGCCAGCAGCTTAGCACTAGCGGGAGCGGCCGAGCAGTACTTC.